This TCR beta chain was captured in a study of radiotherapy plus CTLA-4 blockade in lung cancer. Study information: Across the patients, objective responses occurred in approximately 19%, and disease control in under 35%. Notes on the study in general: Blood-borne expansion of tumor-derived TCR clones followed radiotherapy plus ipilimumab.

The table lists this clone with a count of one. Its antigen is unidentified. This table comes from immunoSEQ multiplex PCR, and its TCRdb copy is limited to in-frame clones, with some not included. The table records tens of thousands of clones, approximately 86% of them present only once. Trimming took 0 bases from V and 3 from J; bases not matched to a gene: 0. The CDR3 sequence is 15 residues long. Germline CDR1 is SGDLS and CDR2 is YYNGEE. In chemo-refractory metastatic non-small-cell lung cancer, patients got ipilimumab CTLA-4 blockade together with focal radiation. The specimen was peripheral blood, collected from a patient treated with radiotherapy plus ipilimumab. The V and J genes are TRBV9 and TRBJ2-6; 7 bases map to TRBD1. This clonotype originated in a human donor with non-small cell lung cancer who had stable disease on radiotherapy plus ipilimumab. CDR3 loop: CASSVAGGGANVLTF. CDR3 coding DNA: TGTGCCAGCAGCGTAGCAGGGGGTGGGGCCAACGTCCTGACTTTC.